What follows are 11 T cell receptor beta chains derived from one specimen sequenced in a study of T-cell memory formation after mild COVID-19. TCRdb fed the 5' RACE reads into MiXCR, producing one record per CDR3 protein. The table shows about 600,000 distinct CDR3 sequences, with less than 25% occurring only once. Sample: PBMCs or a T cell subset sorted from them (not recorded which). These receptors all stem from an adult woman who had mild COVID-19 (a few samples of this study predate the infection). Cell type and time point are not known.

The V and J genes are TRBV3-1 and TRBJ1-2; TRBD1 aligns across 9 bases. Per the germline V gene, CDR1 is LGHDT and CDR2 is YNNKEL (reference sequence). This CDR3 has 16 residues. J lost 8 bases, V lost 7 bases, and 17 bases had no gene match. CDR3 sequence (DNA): TGTGCCAGCACTTCCGGGACAGGGTTAATTGGTTTGGGCTACACCTTC. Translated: CASTSGTGLIGLGYTF. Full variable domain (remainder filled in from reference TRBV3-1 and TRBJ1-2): DTAVSQTPKYLVTQMGNDKSIKCEQNLGHDTMYWYKQDSKKFLKIMFSYNNKELIINETVPNRFSPKSPDKAHLNLHINSLELGDSAVYFCASTSGTGLIGLGYTFGSGTRLTVV.

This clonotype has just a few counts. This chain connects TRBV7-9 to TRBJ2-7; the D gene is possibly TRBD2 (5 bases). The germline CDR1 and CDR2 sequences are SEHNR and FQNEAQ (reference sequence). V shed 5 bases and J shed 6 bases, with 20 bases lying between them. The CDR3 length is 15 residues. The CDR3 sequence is CASSPTATRPLEQYF. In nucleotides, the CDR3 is TGTGCCAGCAGCCCCACCGCCACTAGACCCCTCGAGCAGTACTTC.

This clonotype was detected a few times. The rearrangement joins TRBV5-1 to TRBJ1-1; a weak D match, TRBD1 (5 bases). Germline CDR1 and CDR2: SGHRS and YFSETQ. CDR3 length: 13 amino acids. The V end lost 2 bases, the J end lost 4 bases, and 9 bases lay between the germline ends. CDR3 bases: TGCGCCAGCAGCTTCCGAGGGGCCACTGAAGCTTTCTTT. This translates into CASSFRGATEAFF.

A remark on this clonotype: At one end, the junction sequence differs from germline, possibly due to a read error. CDR3 protein: CASSQGWANAEAFF. DNA of the CDR3: TGTGCCAGCAGCCAAGGGTGGGCGAACGCTGAAGCTTTCTTT. The chain carries TRBV3-1 and TRBJ1-1; D uncertain. The CDR3 is 14 residues long. CDR1 is LGHDT and CDR2 is YNNKEL in the germline V gene (reference sequence).

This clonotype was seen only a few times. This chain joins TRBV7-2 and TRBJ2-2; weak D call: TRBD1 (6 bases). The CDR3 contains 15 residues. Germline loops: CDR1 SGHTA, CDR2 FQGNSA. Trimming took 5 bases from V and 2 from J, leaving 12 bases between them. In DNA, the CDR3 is TGTGCCAGCAGCCCCCGGACAGCAAACACCGGGGAGCTGTTTTTT. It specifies CASSPRTANTGELFF.

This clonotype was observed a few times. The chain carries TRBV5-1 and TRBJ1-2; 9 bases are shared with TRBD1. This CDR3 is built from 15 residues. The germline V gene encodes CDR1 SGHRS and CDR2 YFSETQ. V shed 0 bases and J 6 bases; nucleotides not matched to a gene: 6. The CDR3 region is CASSLATGGLDGYTF. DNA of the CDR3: TGCGCCAGCAGCTTGGCAACAGGGGGCTTGGATGGCTACACCTTC.

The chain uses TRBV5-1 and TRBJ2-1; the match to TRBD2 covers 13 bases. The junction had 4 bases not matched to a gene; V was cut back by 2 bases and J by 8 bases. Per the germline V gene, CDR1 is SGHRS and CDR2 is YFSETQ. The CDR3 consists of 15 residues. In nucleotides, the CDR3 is TGCGCCAGCAGCTTCGGGACTAGCGGGGTAGATGAGCAGTTCTTC. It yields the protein CASSFGTSGVDEQFF.

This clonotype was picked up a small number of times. The CDR3 spells CASSYSGEGGFPEAFF. CDR3 sequence (DNA): TGTGCCAGCAGTTACTCGGGGGAAGGGGGATTTCCTGAAGCTTTCTTT. The J gene is TRBJ1-1, the V gene TRBV6-5, with D possibly matching TRBD1 (6 bases). The CDR3 covers 16 residues. CDR1 is MNHEY and CDR2 is SVGAGI in the germline V gene. The V end lost 0 bases, the J end lost 6 bases, and 17 bases lay between the germline ends.

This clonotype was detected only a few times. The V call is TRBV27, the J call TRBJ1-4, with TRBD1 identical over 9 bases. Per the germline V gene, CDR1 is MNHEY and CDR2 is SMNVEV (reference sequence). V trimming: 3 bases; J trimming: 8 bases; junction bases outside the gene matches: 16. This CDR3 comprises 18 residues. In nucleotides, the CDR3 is TGTGCCAGCAGTTTGTACAGGGGGCGCGTGTATGATCCGGAAAAACTGTTTTTT. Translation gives CASSLYRGRVYDPEKLFF.

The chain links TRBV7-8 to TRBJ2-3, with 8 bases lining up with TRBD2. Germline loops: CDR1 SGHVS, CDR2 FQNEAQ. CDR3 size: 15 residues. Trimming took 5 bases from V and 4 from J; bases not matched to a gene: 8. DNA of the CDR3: TGTGCCAGCAGCCTCGGCGGGGGGACGGCAGATACGCAGTATTTT. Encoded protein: CASSLGGGTADTQYF.

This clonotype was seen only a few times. The CDR3 loop is CSARQANQETQYF. For the CDR3, the DNA is TGCAGTGCCAGACAGGCTAACCAAGAGACCCAGTACTTC. The rearrangement uses TRBV20-1 and TRBJ2-5; D might be TRBD1 (6 bases). The CDR3 has 13 amino acids. Germline assignment: CDR1 DFQATT and CDR2 SNEGSKA (reference sequence). V was clipped by 6 bases and J by 0 bases, with 11 bases between them.